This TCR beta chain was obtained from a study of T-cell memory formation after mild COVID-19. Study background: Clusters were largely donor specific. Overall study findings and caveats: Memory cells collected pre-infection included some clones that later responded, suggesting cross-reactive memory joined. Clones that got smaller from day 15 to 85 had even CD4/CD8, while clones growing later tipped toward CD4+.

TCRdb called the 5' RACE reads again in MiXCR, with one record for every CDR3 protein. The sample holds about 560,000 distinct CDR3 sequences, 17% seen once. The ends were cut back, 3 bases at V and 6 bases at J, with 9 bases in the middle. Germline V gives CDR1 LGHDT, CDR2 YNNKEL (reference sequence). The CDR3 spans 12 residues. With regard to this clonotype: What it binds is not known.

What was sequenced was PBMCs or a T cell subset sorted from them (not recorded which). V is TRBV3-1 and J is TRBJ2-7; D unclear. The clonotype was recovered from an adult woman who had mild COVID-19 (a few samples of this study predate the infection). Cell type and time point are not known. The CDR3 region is CASSHRSGEQYF. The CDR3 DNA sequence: TGTGCCAGCAGCCATCGTTCCGGCGAGCAGTACTTC.